Included here is one TCR beta chain sequence, with context. This clone is categorized as large (0.1 to 1%). No antigen is known for it. Base quality data are lacking; no much larger clone is found one base away. This sample is drawn from a study of CD4+ T cells in melanoma (dated by TCRdb to between 2021 and 2024). About the full investigation: The study examined neoantigen-specific CD4+ T cells in human melanoma. General study outcomes and caveats: According to the report, neoantigen-specific CD4+ T cells in melanoma displayed diverse differentiation states. The report described a correlation between neoantigen-specific CD4+ T cells and the function of CD8+ T cells, macrophages and B cells.

The germline V gene (reference sequence) supplies CDR1 DFQATT and CDR2 SNEGSKA. The V end loses 0 bases and the J end loses 6 bases, and a stretch of 5 bases separates them. Counted from cysteine to phenylalanine, this CDR3 has 11 amino acids. The only DNA kept is the CDR3, 33 bases in frame from the first base. The donors were people with melanoma. Receptor libraries were prepared by the immunoSEQ multiplex PCR assay. The clones in this table, taken by TCRdb from immuneACCESS, are in-frame only. Not every clone is retained; where verified, under half of the shortfall comes from an unresolved V gene, and the cause of the rest is unknown. Here the sample has about 6,700 clones; approximately 66% occur a single time. The ten top clones hold roughly 22% of the sample.

The V and J genes are TRBV20-1 and TRBJ1-1, with no confident D gene call. This clonotype originated in a human donor with melanoma. Sequenced material: cells from a culture (not recorded whether cultured in vitro). The CDR3 has the sequence CSARDRPEAFF. At the DNA level, the sequence is TGCAGTGCTAGAGATCGGCCTGAAGCTTTCTTT.